A selection of T cell receptor beta chains follows, all from one sample in a study of regulatory T cells in long-lasting Graves disease. TCRdb re-called the multiplex PCR reads through MiXCR, storing one row per CDR3 protein. This sample has 360,000 or so distinct CDR3 sequences, with around 23% found just once. The source material was peripheral blood mononuclear cells (PBMCs), sampled when the disease was refractory, from a patient treated with antithyroid drugs. These receptors came from a middle-aged woman with Graves disease. Both conserved end residues are part of each CDR3. D genes are given only for firm matches. Clone sizes are given selectively: once, few, many, or a class where the clone is expanded.

V gene: TRBV9; J gene: TRBJ2-7; clone size: NA; D gene: NA; CDR3 DNA: TGTGCCAGCAGCGTCGCAGGCTTCTCCTACGAGCAGTACTTC; CDR3 protein: CASSVAGFSYEQYF
V gene: TRBV15; J gene: TRBJ2-4; clone size: few; D gene: TRBD2; CDR3 DNA: TGTGCCACCAGCAGAGATGCGGTCGGGGGGGTCAACATTCAGTACTTC; CDR3 protein: CATSRDAVGGVNIQYF
V gene: TRBV7-8; J gene: TRBJ1-1; clone size: NA; D gene: TRBD1; CDR3 DNA: TGTGCCAGCAGCTTTAGGGACAGGCGTGTGAACACTGAAGCTTTCTTT; CDR3 protein: CASSFRDRRVNTEAFF
V gene: TRBV9; J gene: TRBJ2-5; clone size: few; D gene: TRBD2; CDR3 DNA: TGTGCCACCACTAGCGGGAGAGGGGAGACCCAGTACTTC; CDR3 protein: CATTSGRGETQYF
V gene: TRBV19; J gene: TRBJ1-6; clone size: few; D gene: NA; CDR3 DNA: TGTGCCAGTACCTCCGAAGGGTGGTACTCACCCCTCCACTTT; CDR3 protein: CASTSEGWYSPLHF
V gene: TRBV6-1; J gene: TRBJ1-1; clone size: NA; D gene: NA; CDR3 DNA: TGTGCCAGCACCCTAGGGGTCGGAAGGGTGGCTTTCTTT; CDR3 protein: CASTLGVGRVAFF
V gene: TRBV20-1; J gene: TRBJ1-5; clone size: NA; D gene: NA; CDR3 DNA: TGCAGTGCTAGAGATGCAGTCAGCAGCAATCAGCCCCAGCATTTT; CDR3 protein: CSARDAVSSNQPQHF
V gene: TRBV12-3/TRBV12-4; J gene: TRBJ1-1; clone size: many; D gene: NA; CDR3 DNA: TGTGCCAGCAGCTTAGGACAGATCACTGAAGCTTTCTTT; CDR3 protein: CASSLGQITEAFF
V gene: TRBV7-9; J gene: TRBJ2-6; clone size: many; D gene: TRBD1; CDR3 DNA: TGTGCCAGCAGTTCCCCCGGGACAGGGACTGGGGCCAACGTCCTGACTTTC; CDR3 protein: CASSSPGTGTGANVLTF
V gene: TRBV20-1; J gene: TRBJ1-1; clone size: few; D gene: NA; CDR3 DNA: TGCAGTGCTAGAGTAAGGAACACTGAAGCTTGGCGCTTT; CDR3 protein: CSARVRNTEAWRF
V gene: TRBV9; J gene: TRBJ1-6; clone size: few; D gene: NA; CDR3 DNA: TGTGCCAGCAGCGCCCCGTACAGGGAACCCTATAATTCACCCCTCCACTTT; CDR3 protein: CASSAPYREPYNSPLHF
V gene: TRBV24-1; J gene: TRBJ2-2; clone size: many; D gene: NA; CDR3 DNA: TGTGCCACCAGTGACCCTCACCGGGCCGGGGAGCTGTTTTTT; CDR3 protein: CATSDPHRAGELFF
V gene: TRBV3-1; J gene: TRBJ2-7; clone size: few; D gene: NA; CDR3 DNA: TGTGCCAGCAGCCAAGGACCCAGCGGAACCTACGAGCAGTACTTC; CDR3 protein: CASSQGPSGTYEQYF
V gene: TRBV28; J gene: TRBJ1-5; clone size: few; D gene: NA; CDR3 DNA: TGTGCCAGCAGTTTATCCCCTTACAGGGAAAGCAATCAGCCCCAGCATTTT; CDR3 protein: CASSLSPYRESNQPQHF
V gene: TRBV7-2; J gene: TRBJ2-2; clone size: few; D gene: NA; CDR3 DNA: TGTGCCAGCAGCTTATTCGGGTCCACCGGGGAGCTGTTTTTT; CDR3 protein: CASSLFGSTGELFF
V gene: TRBV20-1; J gene: TRBJ1-5; clone size: NA; D gene: TRBD1; CDR3 DNA: TGCAGTGCTCCCCCCCCCTCCGGGACAGGGAGCCAGCCCCAGCATTTT; CDR3 protein: CSAPPPSGTGSQPQHF
V gene: TRBV27; J gene: TRBJ2-7; clone size: NA; D gene: TRBD1; CDR3 DNA: TGTGCCAGCAGACTCCAGACAGGGGCCGAGCAGTACTTC; CDR3 protein: CASRLQTGAEQYF
V gene: TRBV19; J gene: TRBJ2-7; clone size: many; D gene: TRBD1; CDR3 DNA: TGTGCCAGTAGCTACGGGACAGGGGGGACCTACGAGCAGTACTTC; CDR3 protein: CASSYGTGGTYEQYF
V gene: TRBV6-2/TRBV6-3; J gene: TRBJ1-3; clone size: few; D gene: TRBD1; CDR3 DNA: TGTGCCAGCAGTTACTGGGACCCAGGGGGATCTGGAAACACCATATATTTT; CDR3 protein: CASSYWDPGGSGNTIYF
V gene: TRBV28; J gene: TRBJ2-1; clone size: few; D gene: TRBD2; CDR3 DNA: TGTGCCAGCAGTCCCCGGAGGCGGGAGTACCCCTACAATGAGCAGTTCTTC; CDR3 protein: CASSPRRREYPYNEQFF
V gene: TRBV7-6; J gene: TRBJ1-5; clone size: NA; D gene: NA; CDR3 DNA: TGTGCCAGCAGCTTAGTTCCGTATAGCAATCAGCCCCAGCATTTT; CDR3 protein: CASSLVPYSNQPQHF
V gene: TRBV20-1; J gene: TRBJ2-7; clone size: NA; D gene: NA; CDR3 DNA: TGCAGTGCTAGAGATGACTTCTCCTACGAGCAGTACTTC; CDR3 protein: CSARDDFSYEQYF
V gene: TRBV29-1; J gene: TRBJ2-4; clone size: many; D gene: TRBD2; CDR3 DNA: TGCAGCGTTGAGAGACTAGCTGGGGACATTCAGTACTTC; CDR3 protein: CSVERLAGDIQYF
V gene: TRBV6-5; J gene: TRBJ1-6; clone size: few; D gene: NA; CDR3 DNA: TGTGCCAGCAGTTACTTCGAAACCGGGTCACCCCTCCACTTT; CDR3 protein: CASSYFETGSPLHF
V gene: TRBV3-1; J gene: TRBJ2-7; clone size: few; D gene: NA; CDR3 DNA: TGTGCCAGCAGCCAAGTGGGGTCGGCTGAGCAGTACTTC; CDR3 protein: CASSQVGSAEQYF
V gene: TRBV19; J gene: TRBJ2-7; clone size: few; D gene: NA; CDR3 DNA: TGTGCCAGTAGTCCCTCGGGGACGGAGATGTGGCAGTACTTC; CDR3 protein: CASSPSGTEMWQYF
V gene: TRBV15; J gene: TRBJ1-5; clone size: many; D gene: NA; CDR3 DNA: TGTGCCACCAATTGGGGAGCTAATCAGCCCCAGCATTTT; CDR3 protein: CATNWGANQPQHF
V gene: TRBV11-2; J gene: TRBJ2-3; clone size: NA; D gene: NA; CDR3 DNA: TGTGCCAGCAGCTTGAGAAAACGACAGGGAGGCAAAGATACGCAGTATTTT; CDR3 protein: CASSLRKRQGGKDTQYF
V gene: TRBV7-9; J gene: TRBJ1-5; clone size: NA; D gene: NA; CDR3 DNA: TGTGCCAGCAGCCAAGGGGACTTCAATCAGCCCCAGCATTTT; CDR3 protein: CASSQGDFNQPQHF
V gene: TRBV2; J gene: TRBJ1-1; clone size: many; D gene: TRBD1; CDR3 DNA: TGTGCCAGCAGCAGGGGGGGGTTCACTGAAGCTTTCTTT; CDR3 protein: CASSRGGFTEAFF
V gene: TRBV4-1; J gene: TRBJ2-7; clone size: few; D gene: NA; CDR3 DNA: TGCGCCAGCAGCCAAGTCGTAGTCTCCTACGAGCAGTACTTC; CDR3 protein: CASSQVVVSYEQYF
V gene: TRBV7-9; J gene: TRBJ2-1; clone size: NA; D gene: NA; CDR3 DNA: TGTGCCAGCAGCCCCACCTTGCGGCAGTTCTTC; CDR3 protein: CASSPTLRQFF
V gene: TRBV28; J gene: TRBJ2-3; clone size: NA; D gene: NA; CDR3 DNA: TGTGCCAGCAGACTACAGGGCGATACGCAGTATTTT; CDR3 protein: CASRLQGDTQYF
V gene: TRBV7-9; J gene: TRBJ2-7; clone size: few; D gene: NA; CDR3 DNA: TGTGCCAGCGGATCCGGGGCGCGAGAGGGCGAGCAGTACTTC; CDR3 protein: CASGSGAREGEQYF
V gene: TRBV30; J gene: TRBJ1-1; clone size: many; D gene: NA; CDR3 DNA: TGTGCCTGGAGTGGGGAGGGAAACACTGAAGCTTTCTTT; CDR3 protein: CAWSGEGNTEAFF
V gene: TRBV7-3; J gene: TRBJ1-1; clone size: many; D gene: NA; CDR3 DNA: TGTGCCAGCAGCTTTAAGGGGATGGCTGAAGCTTTCTTT; CDR3 protein: CASSFKGMAEAFF
V gene: TRBV7-9; J gene: TRBJ2-7; clone size: NA; D gene: NA; CDR3 DNA: TGTGCCAGCAGCTTAAGCCAGCACTCCTACGAGCAGTACTTC; CDR3 protein: CASSLSQHSYEQYF
V gene: TRBV28; J gene: TRBJ1-6; clone size: many; D gene: NA; CDR3 DNA: TGTGCCAGCAGTTCCCGGACACCCTATAATTCACCCCTCCACTTT; CDR3 protein: CASSSRTPYNSPLHF
V gene: TRBV3-1; J gene: TRBJ1-1; clone size: NA; D gene: NA; CDR3 DNA: TGTGCCAGCAGCCATGGGGGTGGGGGCACGAACACTGAAGCTTTCTTT; CDR3 protein: CASSHGGGGTNTEAFF
V gene: TRBV6-2/TRBV6-3; J gene: TRBJ2-5; clone size: NA; D gene: NA; CDR3 DNA: TGTGCCAGCAGTTACATGGGGGGGGGGCTCCAAGAGACCCAGTACTTC; CDR3 protein: CASSYMGGGLQETQYF
V gene: TRBV28; J gene: TRBJ2-7; clone size: many; D gene: NA; CDR3 DNA: TGTGCCAGCAGTGGGCAGGGCTACGAGCAGTACTTC; CDR3 protein: CASSGQGYEQYF
V gene: TRBV6-1; J gene: TRBJ2-5; clone size: many; D gene: TRBD1; CDR3 DNA: TGTGCCAGCAGTGAGCTAACAGGGGGCCAAGAGACCCAGTACTTC; CDR3 protein: CASSELTGGQETQYF
V gene: TRBV12-3/TRBV12-4; J gene: TRBJ2-7; clone size: many; D gene: TRBD1; CDR3 DNA: TGTGCCAGCAGCCCAAACAGGGGGGCAACCTCCTACGAGCAGTACTTC; CDR3 protein: CASSPNRGATSYEQYF
V gene: TRBV28; J gene: TRBJ2-6; clone size: many; D gene: NA; CDR3 DNA: TGTGCCAGCAGTTTATGGCAGGGGAAGGGGGCCAACGTCCTGACTTTC; CDR3 protein: CASSLWQGKGANVLTF
V gene: TRBV6-2/TRBV6-3; J gene: TRBJ2-2; clone size: NA; D gene: NA; CDR3 DNA: TGTGCCAGCAGTTACTCCTCGGGACACAATGCCGGGGAGCTGTTTTTT; CDR3 protein: CASSYSSGHNAGELFF
V gene: TRBV28; J gene: TRBJ2-5; clone size: many; D gene: TRBD1; CDR3 DNA: TGTGCCAGCAGCCGCGCCATTGGACGCAGGGGGAAAGAGACCCAGTACTTC; CDR3 protein: CASSRAIGRRGKETQYF
V gene: TRBV10-3; J gene: TRBJ2-1; clone size: NA; D gene: TRBD2; CDR3 DNA: TGTGCCATCAGTGAGAAGGCTAGCGGGACCAATGAGCAGTTCTTC; CDR3 protein: CAISEKASGTNEQFF
V gene: TRBV28; J gene: TRBJ1-3; clone size: NA; D gene: TRBD1; CDR3 DNA: TGTGCCAGCAGTCCCCGGGACAGGGTCGATCGGGCGCCTGGAAACACCATATATTTT; CDR3 protein: CASSPRDRVDRAPGNTIYF
V gene: TRBV28; J gene: TRBJ2-7; clone size: once; D gene: TRBD2; CDR3 DNA: TGTGCCAGCAGTTTACTGGCTAGCGGGAGATCTGTGTGGTACGAGCAGTACTTC; CDR3 protein: CASSLLASGRSVWYEQYF
V gene: TRBV9; J gene: TRBJ1-2; clone size: NA; D gene: TRBD1; CDR3 DNA: TGTGCCAGCAGCCCCTGGACAGGGGAGTTTGTCATCTATGGCTACACCTTC; CDR3 protein: CASSPWTGEFVIYGYTF
V gene: TRBV6-1; J gene: TRBJ2-2; clone size: NA; D gene: NA; CDR3 DNA: TGTGCCAGCAGTGGCCCCGGACCCCCCGGGGAGCTGTTTTTT; CDR3 protein: CASSGPGPPGELFF
V gene: TRBV27; J gene: TRBJ1-4; clone size: many; D gene: TRBD1; CDR3 DNA: TGTGCCAGCAGCGGGACAGTTAATGAAAAACTGTTTTTT; CDR3 protein: CASSGTVNEKLFF
V gene: TRBV20-1; J gene: TRBJ1-5; clone size: few; D gene: NA; CDR3 DNA: TGCAGTGCTTCGCAGGAAGCCGCTCAGCCCCAGCATTTT; CDR3 protein: CSASQEAAQPQHF
V gene: TRBV7-9; J gene: TRBJ1-4; clone size: few; D gene: NA; CDR3 DNA: TGTGCCCAAGGAACGAATGAGGAAAAACTGTTTTTT; CDR3 protein: CAQGTNEEKLFF
V gene: TRBV11-3; J gene: TRBJ2-1; clone size: NA; D gene: NA; CDR3 DNA: TGTGCCAGCAGCTTAAAGGGAGAGCAGTTCTTC; CDR3 protein: CASSLKGEQFF